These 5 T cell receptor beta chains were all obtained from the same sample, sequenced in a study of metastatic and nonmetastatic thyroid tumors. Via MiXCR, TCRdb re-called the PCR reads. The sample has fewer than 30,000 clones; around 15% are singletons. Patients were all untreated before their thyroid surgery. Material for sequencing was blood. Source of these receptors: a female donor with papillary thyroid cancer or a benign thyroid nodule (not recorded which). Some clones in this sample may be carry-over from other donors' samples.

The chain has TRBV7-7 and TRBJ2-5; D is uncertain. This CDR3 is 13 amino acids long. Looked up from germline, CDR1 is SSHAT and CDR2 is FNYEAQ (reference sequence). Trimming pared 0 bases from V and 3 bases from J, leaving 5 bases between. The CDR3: CASSLAHEETQYF. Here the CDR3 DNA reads TGTGCCAGCAGCTTAGCACATGAAGAGACCCAGTACTTC.

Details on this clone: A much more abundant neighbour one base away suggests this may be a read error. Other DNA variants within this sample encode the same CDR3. As DNA, the CDR3 is TGTGCCAGCTCACCACCGGGGACGGATACGCAGTATTTT. Encoded protein: CASSPPGTDTQYF. V gene TRBV18 combines with J gene TRBJ2-3; D may correspond to TRBD1 or TRBD2 (5 bases each). The V gene's germline CDR1 is KGHSH and CDR2 LQKENI. There are 13 residues in the CDR3. V was trimmed by 0 bases and J by 6 bases, leaving 7 bases between them.

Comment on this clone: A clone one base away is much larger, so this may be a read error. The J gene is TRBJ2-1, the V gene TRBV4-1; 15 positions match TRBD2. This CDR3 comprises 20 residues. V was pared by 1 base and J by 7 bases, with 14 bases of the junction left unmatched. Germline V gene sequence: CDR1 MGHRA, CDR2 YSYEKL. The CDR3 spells CASSQARPFTGTSGRNEQFF. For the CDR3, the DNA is TGCGCCAGCAGCCAAGCGAGACCCTTTACCGGGACTAGCGGGAGGAATGAGCAGTTCTTC.

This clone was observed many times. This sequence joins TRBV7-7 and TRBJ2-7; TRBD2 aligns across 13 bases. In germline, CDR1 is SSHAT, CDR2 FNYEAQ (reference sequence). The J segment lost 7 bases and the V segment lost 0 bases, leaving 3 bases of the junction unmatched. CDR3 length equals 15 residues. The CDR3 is CASSLAPGLAGEQYF. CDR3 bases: TGTGCCAGCAGCTTAGCCCCGGGACTAGCGGGGGAGCAGTACTTC.

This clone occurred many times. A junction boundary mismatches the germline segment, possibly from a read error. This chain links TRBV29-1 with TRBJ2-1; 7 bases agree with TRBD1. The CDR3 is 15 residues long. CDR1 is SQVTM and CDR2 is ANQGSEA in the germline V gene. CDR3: CSAETVTGVFNEQFF. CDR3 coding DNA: TGCAGCGCTGAAACCGTAACAGGGGTTTTCAATGAGCAGTTCTTC.